Following are 4 T cell receptor beta chains from one sample sequenced in a study of T cell clonality in common variable immunodeficiency. The method was immunoSEQ multiplex PCR; TCRdb's version includes in-frame clones alone and lacks a portion of them. In total the sample includes some 19,000 clones, none of them seen once. Overall study findings and caveats: In common variable immunodeficiency, TCR beta chains reportedly carried fewer deletions and N-nucleotide insertions.

Their antigen targets remain unknown. Sequencing was done on a sample of peripheral blood mononuclear cells. These receptors were obtained from a human donor with common variable immunodeficiency.

This clone is labeled as medium-sized (0.01 to 0.1%). The CDR3 goes on 3 residues after the read ends, and that part is filled in from the germline J gene. The genes are TRBV9 and TRBJ1-2; maybe TRBD1 (6 bases). The CDR3 is 14 residues long. V lost 3 bases and J lost 7, with 16 bases in between. Germline CDR1 SGDLS, CDR2 YYNGEE. The covered CDR3 bases are TGTGCCAGCAGCGCCATTACAGGGATCAGTGGC. Its protein product is CASSAITGISG. The CDR3 as a whole reads CASSAITGISGYTF.

This clone was detected a few times. With the read ending 3 residues before the CDR3 end, the germline J gene is used to fill in that end. The chain recombines TRBV6-1 with TRBJ1-1; maybe TRBD1 (5 bases). Trimming removed 1 base from V and 5 bases from J, with 8 bases in between. The CDR3 length is 13 residues. CDR1 and CDR2 from the germline V gene are MNHNS and SASEGT. Incomplete CDR3 DNA: TGTGCCAGCAGTGAAGGGAGGGGAACTGAA. It is translated as CASSEGRGTE. The whole CDR3 is CASSEGRGTEAFF.

There are a few counts of this clone. The sequence runs out 3 residues before the end of the CDR3; the remainder is reconstructed from the germline J gene. The genes are TRBV6-2 or TRBV6-3 and TRBJ2-1; 12 bases are shared with TRBD2. This CDR3 is 16 amino acids long. Germline values: CDR1 MNHEY, CDR2 SVGEGT. The ends lost 10 bases at V and 6 bases at J; junction bases unmatched: 13. The CDR3 region is CATDKTSGSIVNEQFF. Incomplete CDR3 DNA: TGTGCCACTGACAAGACTAGCGGGAGTATCGTCAATGAG.

Notes on this clone: This sample includes further DNA sequences coding for the same CDR3. The sequenced part of the CDR3 DNA is TGTGCCAGCAGCTTAGGGGCCAACTATGGC. This codes for CASSLGANYG. In full, the CDR3 is CASSLGANYGYTF. The genes are TRBV7-9 and TRBJ1-2; D is ambiguous. Read data end 3 residues before the CDR3 end; the end is taken from the germline J gene. Germline CDR1 and CDR2: SEHNR and FQNEAQ (reference sequence). The CDR3 runs to 13 residues. Trimming took off 1 base at V and 2 bases at J, with 5 bases between the two ends. Full variable domain (outside the CDR3, taken from reference TRBV7-9 and TRBJ1-2): DTGVSQNPRHKITKRGQNVTFRCDPISEHNRLYWYRQTLGQGPEFLTYFQNEAQLEKSRLLSDRFSAERPKGSFSTLEIQRTEQGDSAMYLCASSLGANYGYTFGSGTRLTVV.